The sequence of this T cell receptor beta chain was determined in a study of cytomegalovirus exposure and HLA in healthy donors. Concerning this clone itself: The antigen is not known. The junction does not match germline at one end; this may be a read error.

Study-wide results and limits: Several top significant clusters appeared, in a later analysis, to be linked to common viral pathogens.

PCR amplification relied on 60 Vbeta primers (plus 13 Jbeta primers). As handled by the study authors: An analysis that came later counted 60 million to 80 million unique TCR beta chains, 10 million to 12 million shared. Sequenced by immunoSEQ multiplex PCR; TCRdb stores in-frame clones only, minus some. V and J calls and clone size come straight from that table; D and trimming were deduced from the DNA. The sample lists fewer than 200,000 clones, around 83% occurring once. Sequencing used PBMCs. The receptor was derived from a man younger than 35 in good health and CMV-seropositive.

The CDR3 is CASSEGRGGDQPQHF. In nucleotides, the CDR3 is TGTGCCAGCAGCGAAGGAAGAGGGGGCGATCAGCCCCAGCATTTT. The rearrangement joins TRBV2 to TRBJ1-5; TRBD1 agrees at 7 bases. The CDR3 has 15 amino acids. The germline V gene has CDR1 SNHLY and CDR2 FYNNEI.